This is a list of T cell receptor beta chains from one sample in a study of untreated major depressive disorder. Only in-frame clones appear in the TCRdb table, and some are missing; sequencing was by immunoSEQ multiplex PCR. The data contain 10,000 to 15,000 clones, over 80% of them seen just once; the ten biggest clones take up over 1.5%. Sequenced sample: CD4+ T cells from PBMCs. The source is a young woman with major depressive disorder. CDR3s include the opening cysteine and the closing phenylalanine or tryptophan. D genes are given only for firm matches. The listing skips clone size in some rows; elsewhere it reads once, few, many or a size class.

TRBV5-6	TRBJ2-5	NA	TRBD2	CASSSQREGQETQYF	TGTGCCAGCAGCTCCCAGCGGGAGGGACAAGAGACCCAGTACTTC
TRBV2	TRBJ2-6	NA	NA	CASISGVAPSGANVLTF	TGTGCCAGCATTTCAGGGGTTGCACCCTCTGGGGCCAACGTCCTGACTTTC
TRBV19	TRBJ1-1	NA	NA	CARLDRNTEAFF	TGTGCCAGGCTGGACAGGAACACTGAAGCTTTCTTT
TRBV7-2	TRBJ2-7	NA	TRBD2	CASSNTGLAGYEQYF	TGTGCCAGCAGCAATACCGGACTAGCGGGCTACGAGCAGTACTTC
TRBV5-4	TRBJ1-5	NA	NA	CASRVWGRGQPQHF	TGTGCCAGCAGGGTATGGGGGCGCGGGCAGCCCCAGCATTTT
TRBV19	TRBJ1-1	NA	NA	CASSLNGGLSTEAFF	TGTGCCAGTAGTCTGAATGGGGGGTTAAGCACTGAAGCTTTCTTT
TRBV5-4	TRBJ2-7	NA	NA	CASSDSFTYEQYF	TGTGCCAGCAGCGATTCCTTTACCTACGAGCAGTACTTC
TRBV6-5	TRBJ2-7	NA	NA	CASSYSSSLRDYEQYF	TGTGCCAGCAGTTACTCGAGTTCTTTGCGGGATTACGAGCAGTACTTC
TRBV30	TRBJ2-1	once	NA	CASAAGTFLGDEQFF	TGTGCCTCAGCAGCAGGGACCTTTTTGGGCGATGAGCAGTTCTTC
TRBV6-5	TRBJ2-7	NA	TRBD2	CASRASGRAFEQYF	TGTGCCAGCAGGGCTAGCGGGAGGGCTTTTGAGCAGTACTTC
TRBV4-3	TRBJ2-7	NA	NA	CASSQERVRRGLNYEQYF	TGCGCCAGCAGCCAAGAGAGGGTGCGCAGGGGTCTCAACTACGAGCAGTACTTC
TRBV25-1	TRBJ2-1	NA	NA	CASWSGSSRINEQFF	TGTGCCAGCTGGTCTGGGTCGAGCCGCATCAATGAGCAGTTCTTC
TRBV9	TRBJ2-7	NA	TRBD2	CASSVEPGGSGNEQYF	TGTGCCAGCAGCGTAGAACCGGGAGGTAGCGGGAACGAGCAGTACTTC
TRBV19	TRBJ1-2	NA	TRBD1	CASISGQVRGGYGYTF	TGTGCCAGTATCTCAGGACAGGTCCGCGGCGGCTATGGCTACACCTTC
TRBV5-1	TRBJ2-1	NA	TRBD2	CASSLRTSGGINEQFF	TGCGCCAGCAGCTTGCGGACTAGCGGGGGAATTAATGAGCAGTTCTTC
TRBV30	TRBJ2-2	NA	NA	CAWSVDRTINTGELFF	TGTGCCTGGAGTGTAGACCGGACTATAAACACCGGGGAGCTGTTTTTT
TRBV27	TRBJ1-4	NA	NA	CASSLRFRDTPTNEKLFF	TGTGCCAGCAGTTTGCGCTTCCGGGACACTCCAACTAATGAAAAACTGTTTTTT
TRBV4-1	TRBJ1-2	NA	NA	CASSQESLYGYTF	TGCGCCAGCAGCCAAGAAAGTCTCTATGGCTACACCTTC
TRBV30	TRBJ1-3	NA	NA	CAWSPGGAGNTIYF	TGTGCCTGGAGTCCGGGAGGGGCCGGAAACACCATATATTTT
TRBV11-3	TRBJ2-1	NA	TRBD2	CASSLFSLAGSYNEQFF	TGTGCCAGCAGCTTATTCTCACTAGCGGGTTCCTACAATGAGCAGTTCTTC
TRBV6-5	TRBJ2-4	NA	NA	CASSYSIWGQENIQYF	TGTGCCAGCAGTTACTCGATCTGGGGTCAAGAAAACATTCAGTACTTC
TRBV29-1	TRBJ2-6	NA	NA	CSAGIPGGANVLTF	TGCAGCGCTGGGATCCCGGGTGGGGCCAACGTCCTGACTTTC
TRBV5-1	TRBJ1-1	NA	NA	CASSLEKGAEAFF	TGCGCCAGCAGCTTGGAAAAGGGAGCTGAAGCTTTCTTT
TRBV7-9	TRBJ1-2	NA	NA	CASNRGQTYGYTF	TGTGCCAGCAACCGGGGGCAGACCTATGGCTACACCTTC
TRBV9	TRBJ2-2	NA	TRBD2	CASSVLAGGPSGELFF	TGTGCCAGCAGCGTCCTAGCGGGAGGGCCTTCCGGGGAGCTGTTTTTT
TRBV10-3	TRBJ1-4	once	NA	CATCRATNEKLFF	TGTGCCACCTGCCGTGCAACTAATGAAAAACTGTTTTTT
TRBV6-5	TRBJ2-5	NA	NA	CASSYGTLEETQYF	TGTGCCAGCAGTTACGGGACACTCGAAGAGACCCAGTACTTC
TRBV20-1	TRBJ2-1	NA	NA	CSARVSKQFF	TGCAGTGCTAGAGTTAGTAAGCAGTTCTTC
TRBV30	TRBJ1-1	NA	NA	CAWTWAPMNTEAFF	TGTGCCTGGACATGGGCTCCAATGAACACTGAAGCTTTCTTT
TRBV30	TRBJ1-2	NA	TRBD1	CALLQGVNGYTF	TGTGCCCTCCTCCAGGGGGTGAATGGCTACACCTTC
TRBV9	TRBJ2-3	NA	NA	CASSAGDTQYF	TGTGCCAGCAGCGCCGGAGATACGCAGTATTTT
TRBV5-1	TRBJ2-6	once	NA	CASSLMGTLPGASGANVLTF	TGCGCCAGCAGCTTGATGGGCACCCTGCCGGGGGCCTCTGGGGCCAACGTCCTGACTTTC
TRBV6-5	TRBJ1-2	NA	NA	CASRSTGSNYGYTF	TGTGCCAGCAGATCCACGGGGAGTAACTATGGCTACACCTTC
TRBV10-3	TRBJ1-1	once	TRBD1	CAIRGTGGNTEAFF	TGTGCCATCAGGGGGACAGGTGGGAACACTGAAGCTTTCTTT
TRBV18	TRBJ2-7	NA	TRBD1	CASSPPLEDRVDF	TGTGCCAGCTCACCTCCTCTTGAGGACAGGGTGGACTTC
TRBV7-2	TRBJ2-2	NA	TRBD1	CASSLQGAGELFF	TGTGCCAGCAGCCTACAGGGGGCCGGGGAGCTGTTTTTT
TRBV6-1	TRBJ2-1	once	TRBD2	CASILYSGRDNEQFF	TGTGCCAGCATCCTCTATAGCGGGAGAGACAATGAGCAGTTCTTC
TRBV21-1	TRBJ2-7	NA	NA	CASSNSRGLALGGTPLYEQYF	TGTGCCAGCAGCAACTCAAGGGGATTAGCACTCGGGGGGACACCTCTCTACGAGCAGTACTTC
TRBV29-1	TRBJ2-3	NA	NA	CSGRFTDTQYF	TGCAGCGGTCGGTTCACGGATACGCAGTATTTT
TRBV27	TRBJ2-1	NA	TRBD2	CASSSILLAGDHNEQFF	TGTGCCAGCAGTTCCATTCTACTAGCGGGAGACCACAATGAGCAGTTCTTC
TRBV11-2	TRBJ1-2	NA	NA	CASSPDRPSNYGYTF	TGTGCCAGCAGCCCCGACCGGCCCTCTAACTATGGCTACACCTTC
TRBV6-5	TRBJ1-5	NA	NA	CASSRDRRGNQPQHF	TGTGCCAGCAGTCGGGACCGGCGGGGCAATCAGCCCCAGCATTTT
TRBV11-2	TRBJ1-2	once	TRBD1	CASSLGGDSVGYTF	TGTGCCAGCAGCTTAGGGGGGGACAGCGTTGGCTACACCTTC
TRBV9	TRBJ1-3	once	NA	CASSVDVNREWNTIYF	TGTGCCAGCAGCGTAGACGTAAACAGGGAATGGAACACCATATATTTT
TRBV6-5	TRBJ1-2	few	NA	CASSPVSKGGDGYTF	TGTGCCAGCAGCCCTGTATCGAAGGGGGGCGATGGCTACACCTTC
TRBV11-3	TRBJ2-4	NA	NA	CASSLPRDGAKNIQYF	TGTGCCAGCAGCTTACCGAGGGACGGAGCCAAAAACATTCAGTACTTC